Below, 16 T cell receptor beta chains from the same sample are listed, as sequenced in a study of T cells expressing NK-cell markers. Reanalyzing the 5' RACE reads, TCRdb keeps one entry per CDR3 protein, without DNA. Here the sample table reports about 450,000 distinct CDR3 sequences. The sample taken for sequencing was blood T cells: a sorted CD56 or NKG2C T cell subset, CD4+ or CD8+ T cells, or bulk PBMC T cells (not recorded which). The source is a woman aged 18-69 years in good health.

The rearrangement uses TRBV7-2 and TRBJ2-7; no DNA is available, so the TRBD1 call from TCRdb remains unchecked. The CDR3 spans 14 residues. Germline loops: CDR1 SGHTA, CDR2 FQGNSA. CDR3 loop: CASSPPGLSYEQYF.

CDR3 protein: CASSLGHLRVF. The genes are TRBV7-9 and TRBJ2-1; lacking DNA, the TRBD2 call made by TCRdb goes unchecked. Germline lookup yields CDR1 SEHNR and CDR2 FQNEAQ (reference sequence). This CDR3 comprises 11 residues.

The chain is built from TRBV5-1 and TRBJ1-1; no DNA is available, so the TRBD1 call from TCRdb remains unchecked. The CDR3 runs 14 residues. Germline CDR1 and CDR2: SGHRS and YFSETQ. The CDR3 reads CASRRQGAVTEAFF.

V and J are TRBV20-1 and TRBJ2-3. The CDR3 runs to 13 residues. The germline V gene has CDR1 DFQATT and CDR2 SNEGSKA (reference sequence). CDR3 sequence: CSATGRSTDTQYF.

The chain recombines TRBV7-2 with TRBJ1-1. Per germline, CDR1 SGHTA and CDR2 FQGNSA. The CDR3 consists of 13 residues. CDR3 region: CASSLFRETEAFF.

The chain recombines TRBV20-1 with TRBJ2-5; no DNA is available, so the TRBD2 call from TCRdb remains unchecked. CDR3 length: 17 residues. From germline, CDR1 is DFQATT and CDR2 SNEGSKA (reference sequence). This CDR3 reads CSARPGLAGGLQETQYF.

The gene calls are TRBV6-2 or TRBV6-3 and TRBJ2-5; there is no DNA to check the TCRdb D call of TRBD2. The CDR3 extends over 16 amino acids. In germline, CDR1 is MNHEY, CDR2 SVGEGT. The CDR3: CASSGPKGLYQETQYF.

J is TRBJ1-1 and V is TRBV9; lacking DNA, the TRBD1 call made by TCRdb goes unchecked. Germline assignment: CDR1 SGDLS and CDR2 YYNGEE. There are 13 residues in the CDR3. CDR3 loop: CASSTGLNTEAFF.

This chain links TRBV24-1 with TRBJ2-5; TCRdb designates TRBD2, a call that cannot be tested without DNA. Germline V lookup: CDR1 KGHDR, CDR2 SFDVKD. This CDR3 comprises 18 residues. CDR3 sequence: CATSDQPWLAGGQETQYF.

CDR3 loop: CSASPDTGELFF. The chain is built from TRBV20-1 and TRBJ2-2. The CDR3 consists of 12 residues. The V gene's germline CDR1 is DFQATT and CDR2 SNEGSKA (reference sequence).

The chain uses TRBV4-3 and TRBJ1-4; TCRdb picks TRBD1, but there is no DNA to check that call. There are 14 residues in the CDR3. Germline V gene sequence: CDR1 LGHNA, CDR2 YSLEER. CDR3 in amino acids: CASSQEWRTEKLFF.

CDR3 in amino acids: CSVGAAPDRNYGYTF. The J gene is TRBJ1-2, the V gene TRBV29-1; the D gene TCRdb calls, TRBD1, cannot be checked with no DNA. The length of the CDR3 is 15 residues. In germline, CDR1 is SQVTM, CDR2 ANQGSEA.

The genes are TRBV4-3 and TRBJ2-1. This CDR3 region has 15 residues. Germline V gives CDR1 LGHNA, CDR2 YSLEER. This chain's CDR3 is CASSETSLAYNEQFF.

CDR3 region: CSGGRGTEAFF. This chain links TRBV20-1 with TRBJ1-1; TCRdb gives TRBD1 as the D gene, but with no DNA this cannot be confirmed. The CDR3 is 11 residues long. The V gene's germline CDR1 is DFQATT and CDR2 SNEGSKA (reference sequence).

The rearrangement uses TRBV5-1 and TRBJ2-2; TCRdb's D call of TRBD2 is untestable without DNA. This CDR3 has 18 amino acids. Germline assignment: CDR1 SGHRS and CDR2 YFSETQ. CDR3 region: CASSNLGGINGRRAELFF.

The chain joins TRBV18 to TRBJ2-3. This CDR3 is 13 amino acids long. CDR1 and CDR2 (germline): KGHSH, LQKENI. The CDR3: CASSPWTGDTQYF.